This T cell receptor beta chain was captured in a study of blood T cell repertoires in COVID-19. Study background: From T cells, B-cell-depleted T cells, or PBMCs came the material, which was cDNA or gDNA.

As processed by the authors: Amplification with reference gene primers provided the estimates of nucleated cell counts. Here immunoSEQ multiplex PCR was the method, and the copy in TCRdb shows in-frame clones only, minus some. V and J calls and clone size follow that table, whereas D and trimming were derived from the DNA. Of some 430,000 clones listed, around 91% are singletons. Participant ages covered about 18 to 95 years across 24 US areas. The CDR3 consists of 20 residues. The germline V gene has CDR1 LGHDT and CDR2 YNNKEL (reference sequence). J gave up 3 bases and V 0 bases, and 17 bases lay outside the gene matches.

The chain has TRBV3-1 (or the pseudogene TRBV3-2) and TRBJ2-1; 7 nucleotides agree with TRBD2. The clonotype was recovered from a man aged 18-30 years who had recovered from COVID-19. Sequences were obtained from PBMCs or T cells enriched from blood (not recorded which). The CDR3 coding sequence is TGTGCCAGCAGCCAAGATATGAATACGGTAGCGGGCCGGTTCTACAATGAGCAGTTCTTC. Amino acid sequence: CASSQDMNTVAGRFYNEQFF.